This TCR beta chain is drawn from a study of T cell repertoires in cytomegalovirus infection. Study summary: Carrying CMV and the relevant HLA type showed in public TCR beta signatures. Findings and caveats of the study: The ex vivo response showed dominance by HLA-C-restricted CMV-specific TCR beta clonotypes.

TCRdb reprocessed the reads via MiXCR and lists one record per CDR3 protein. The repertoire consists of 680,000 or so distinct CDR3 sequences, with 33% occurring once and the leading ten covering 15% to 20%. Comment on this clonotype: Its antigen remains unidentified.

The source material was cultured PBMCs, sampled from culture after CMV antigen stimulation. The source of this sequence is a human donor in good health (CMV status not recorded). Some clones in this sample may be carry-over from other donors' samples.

CDR3: CASSADESYEQYF. The CDR3, as DNA: TGTGCCAGCAGCGCCGATGAAAGCTACGAGCAGTACTTC. The chain links TRBV7-6 to TRBJ2-7, with no clear D. This CDR3 is built from 13 residues. Germline-derived CDR1 and CDR2 are SGHVS and FNYEAQ. Trimming left V 5 bases short and J 3 bases short, with 11 bases between.